This T cell receptor beta chain was sequenced in a study of prognosis after radiotherapy for stage I lung cancer (dated by TCRdb to 2020 to 2023). Regarding the complete study: Between early 2018 and 2019, some 18 stage I NSCLC patients were enrolled in Nanjing, China. Of the enrolled patients, 11 to 15 had newly diagnosed primary stage I lung tumors, while roughly 5 had oligometastatic NSCLC following surgical resection of the primary tumor. Every patient was regarded as medically inoperable, because of comorbidities in over 10 cases and refusal of surgery in roughly seven cases. The cohort was made up of some twelve men and roughly 6 women, with a median age of approximately 74 years and an age range of roughly 50 to 84 years. Squamous cell carcinoma histology was identified in about 7 patients, and adenocarcinoma histology was identified in under 15 patients. Using image-guided IMRT or VMAT, SBRT was delivered in 3 to 5 fractions at a biologically effective dose of at least 100 Gy. In every patient, SBRT was given without any concurrent therapy. After SBRT, distant metastases developed in about 20% of the 19 patients at a median of approximately seven months, while the remaining 15 patients had no significant progression. Peripheral blood TCR beta repertoires were profiled in stage I NSCLC patients before and after stereotactic body radiotherapy, and the repertoires were related to distant failure. For each of the 20 or so patients, one blood sample was taken before SBRT and one after, so the study sequenced approximately 38 samples in total.

No patient had a history of other malignancies or prior chemotherapy or radiotherapy, and all had node-negative disease on CT and PET/CT. At each of the two time points, 5.5 to 7.5 milliliters of peripheral venous blood were collected into EDTA tubes. PBMCs were isolated by Ficoll-Paque Plus density-gradient centrifugation. Samples were stored at -80°C immediately after collection until analysis. The CDR3, cysteine through phenylalanine, is 15 amino acids long. Only the CDR3 DNA stays, 45 bases, in frame from base 1. V is trimmed back by 4 bases and J by 2 bases, and the junction contains 5 bases that no gene match accounts for. Within its sample, this clonotype is medium-sized (0.01 to 0.1%). This clone's antigen is unknown. Base qualities are not at hand, and no much larger clone is one base apart. Broader findings and caveats from the paper: Limitations of the study included a small cohort and short follow-up, and the study findings need independent validation. After SBRT, the number of unique TCR clones decreased (median roughly 9,900 before versus 6,861 after; Wilcoxon paired P=0.011). Post-SBRT Shannon entropy and its change from baseline were lower in patients who developed distant metastases; baseline Shannon entropy was not associated with metastases. Whether the expanded TCR clones were tumor-specific was not determined. Differences in TRBV and TRBJ usage frequencies by metastasis status were reportedly observed in two V genes at baseline and in roughly ten V and two J genes after SBRT. None of the reported P values were adjusted for multiple comparisons.

Two rounds of multiplex PCR on genomic DNA were used to amplify the TCR beta CDR3 region. The first PCR round used primers specific to each TRBV and TRBJ gene, with sequences filed in Chinese patent CN105087789A. Universal primers were used in the second PCR round. The Roche High Pure PCR Template Preparation Kit was used to extract genomic DNA from frozen PBMCs. An Illumina HiSeq 3000 was used to sequence the libraries paired-end with 151 bp reads. As for the authors' bioinformatics: Raw reads lacking the multiplex PCR primer sequences were removed with CutAdapt. PEAR was used to merge high-quality paired reads into contigs. MiXCR assigned TRB V, D and J gene segments to each contig by aligning to reference sequences. CDR3 sequences were clustered by base quality and sequence similarity to remove sequencing errors. Diversity was measured as Shannon entropy normalized by the natural log of productive TCR sequence number. Clonality was defined as one minus Shannon entropy divided by the natural log of the number of unique clonotypes. Using the Youden index from ROC curves, the researchers picked the repertoire-metric cut-offs for progression-free survival, and all analyses were carried out in R 3.5.3. TCRdb ran its own pipeline on the public reads, namely fastp trimming at Q25 and MiXCR clone calling, and kept in-frame beta chains. One record per CDR3 amino acid sequence lists the most common genes and DNA. It is TCRdb's table, rather than the study itself, that gives the V and J calls and clone size. Recorded for this sample are 20,000 to 30,000 distinct CDR3 sequences; roughly two fifths of them occurred a single time. The ten largest clones add up to roughly a fifth of the sample.

The chain is assembled from TRBV12-3 or TRBV12-4 and TRBJ2-7; the junction holds 10 bases that match TRBD2. This TCR was recovered from a donor aged 50 or older with non-small cell lung cancer. The sequenced sample was PBMCs, obtained before or after stereotactic body radiation therapy (not recorded which). The encoded CDR3 is CASSSGLAHAYEQYF. The DNA sequence reads TGTGCCAGCAGTTCGGGACTAGCGCACGCCTACGAGCAGTACTTC.